This note documents a single TCR beta chain sequence. Its antigen is as yet unknown. These data originate in a study of post-analysis software for immune sequencing data. Study in general: Relapsing-remitting, secondary progressive and progressive-relapsing forms made up the multiple sclerosis disease courses. Broader study findings: Controls had lower frequencies than patients of about five TRBV segments, which included TRBV5-6, TRBV5-1 and TRBV20-1. Samples sharing a preparation batch grouped tightly together when assessed by F measure. Comparison with controls showed significantly lower normalized Chao1 diversity in multiple sclerosis patients.

Incorporated into the TCR beta cDNA libraries were unique molecular identifiers, which served to reduce PCR and sequencing biases. The yield from about 1 to 10 million T cells was 500,000 or so cDNA molecules in total. MiXCR, run by TCRdb on the PCR reads, gives a single entry per CDR3 protein. The sample holds about 770,000 distinct CDR3 sequences, 35% to 55% seen once. The CDR3 spans 13 residues. Germline values: CDR1 MNHEY, CDR2 SVGAGI. V was pared by 5 bases and J by 6 bases, with 13 bases between. The source is a girl between 10 and 17 years old with multiple sclerosis. Specimen: blood. The V and J genes are TRBV6-5 and TRBJ2-5; TRBD1 might be the D (5 bases). Written as DNA, the CDR3 is TGTGCCAGCAGTAGGGCAGGGAAACAGACCCAGTACTTC. As protein: CASSRAGKQTQYF.